The present T cell receptor (beta chain) was sequenced within a study of beta chain features in type 1 diabetes listed by TCRdb under 2018. Describing the broader study: Patients and healthy donors did not differ in mean age, gender distribution, total cell number or subset yield. In the study, recently diagnosed type 1 diabetes patients and matched healthy donors were compared on the TCRB repertoires of their sorted circulating CD4+ T cell subsets. Regulatory and stem cell-like memory subsets were isolated from only 8 patients and roughly 8 healthy donors, whereas naive and central memory subsets came from all 28 donors. Across all samples, about 110 million sorted cells were examined, and cell number per subset correlated strongly with RNA yield. Broader findings and caveats from the paper: Shorter templates might have been favored by PCR, but patient and control samples were amplified and corrected together, so both groups would have been affected equally by any skew. Type 1 diabetes patients showed a moderate but significant shortening of TCRB CDR3 length in all four CD4+ subsets. Naive, central memory and regulatory TCRB repertoires appeared to be more alike among patients than among healthy donors. Because cDNA was sequenced instead of genomic DNA, activated cells with high expression could be over-represented, although the groups did not differ in activation or CD3 levels. HLA sub-analyses involved small numbers of individuals, so any influence of HLA type on TCRB rearrangement remained unresolved. Patients with type 1 diabetes made fewer insertions and deleted more nucleotides at VDJ recombination sites, implying thymic rearrangement abnormalities.

The High Capacity cDNA Reverse Transcription Kit was used to reverse transcribe all of the isolated RNA, meaning that expressed TCRB transcripts were what got sequenced. Naive, central memory and regulatory T cell samples underwent deep immunoSEQ sequencing, averaging around 3.7 million total reads per sample. Sorted cells were lysed in RLT buffer and RNA was extracted with DNase-treated RNeasy Micro or Mini kits, depending on cell number. Each cell subset was processed on its own to prevent cross-contamination, while patient and healthy donor samples were processed together. Using the immunoSEQ multiplex PCR, TCRB sequences were amplified from cDNA into 87-bp fragments spanning the CDR3 region. The amplicons were sequenced using the Illumina HiSeq platform. The paper's processing steps were these. PCR bias was corrected computationally using synthetic template baselines, and reads within Hamming distance 2 were collapsed, with unmergeable singletons discarded. Reads were aligned to IMGT to assign V, D and J genes, CDR3 length, and insertions or deletions at six rearrangement sites. Clonotype counts were normalized to sorted cell number within each subset before computing true diversity and Gini coefficients with the tcR R package. The overlap coefficient, calculated on TCRB nucleotide sequences, was used to quantify repertoire sharing. As a proxy for the pre-selection repertoire, out-of-frame TCRB sequences from naive cells were analyzed. TCRdb took this table from immuneACCESS and kept in-frame rearrangements with V and J called. Such tables lack part of the clones; where checked against another copy, unresolved V genes explain under half of the gap, and the rest is unexplained. V, J and clone size derive from that table, while D and trimming were established from the DNA sequence. This sample holds roughly 350,000 clones; approximately 10% were observed only once. The ten biggest clones cover just over 0.015% of the sample.

Each donor gave one peripheral blood draw, roughly 0.12 L on average, collected into heparinised tubes. A BD FACSAria II was used to sort naive, central memory, regulatory and stem cell-like memory CD4+ T cells with a panel that included CD45RO, CCR7, CD25, CD127, CD95 and CD27. All sorted populations exceeded 98% purity. Right away, PBMCs were isolated by Lymphoprep density gradient centrifugation and were stained directly, with no culture step. So that batch effects would be minimized, each experiment stained and sorted samples in pairs, pairing one healthy donor with one patient. CDR1 and CDR2 (GTSNPN, SVGIG) derive from the germline V gene (reference sequence). The CDR3 spans 14 residues, from the cysteine through the phenylalanine. The entry retains the CDR3 DNA only, 42 bases that are in frame from base 1. V loses 3 bases at its end and J loses 4 bases; junction bases beyond the gene matches: 7.

Worth noting for this clone: Its antigen has not been determined. No clone much larger than this one lies a single base away; base qualities are absent.

The chain employs TRBV30 and TRBJ2-3, with TRBD1 identical over 7 junction bases. The sequenced material came from naive CD4+ T cells from blood. Explained via the paper, the cell subset or site label denotes: true naive CD4+ T cells. The source is a woman younger than 45 in good health. Here is the DNA: TGTGCCTGGAGCTGGACAGGTGGCCCAGATACGCAGTATTTT. Its translation is CAWSWTGGPDTQYF.